Each of the 3 T cell receptor beta chains below was sequenced from the same sample in a study of cytomegalovirus exposure and HLA in healthy donors. 13 Jbeta primers and 60 Vbeta primers were used for the PCR. TCRdb's table, derived via immunoSEQ multiplex PCR, lists solely in-frame clones and lacks some. This table holds 200,000 to 250,000 clones, roughly 84% found once. The sequenced sample was PBMCs. The receptors here all came from a human donor in good health.

The rearrangement joins TRBV27 to TRBJ2-7; weak D call: TRBD1 (5 bases). V was clipped by 6 bases and J by 0 bases, with 12 bases between them. The length of the CDR3 is 14 residues. CDR1 and CDR2 from the germline V gene are MNHEY and SMNVEV (reference sequence). CDR3 DNA sequence: TGTGCCAGCAGGACAGTATTAAGCTCCTACGAGCAGTACTTC. It encodes CASRTVLSSYEQYF.

This chain connects TRBV2 to TRBJ1-5, with 8 bases identical to TRBD1. This CDR3 has 14 residues. The J segment lost 7 bases and the V segment lost 8 bases, leaving 10 bases of the junction unmatched. Germline CDR1 reads SNHLY; CDR2 reads FYNNEI. The CDR3 region has the DNA TGTGCCAGCGGTCCCACAGGGGGTCGACAGCCCCAGCATTTT. This encodes CASGPTGGRQPQHF.

The chain combines TRBV6-5 with TRBJ1-2, with 8 bases lining up with TRBD1. The CDR3 spans 14 residues. Germline-derived CDR1 and CDR2 are MNHEY and SVGAGI. The trim removed 5 bases at V and 7 bases at J, leaving 9 bases unmatched. The CDR3 here is CASSNPGGRGGYTF. As DNA, the CDR3 is TGTGCCAGCAGTAATCCAGGGGGCCGGGGTGGCTACACCTTC.